This TCR beta chain was retrieved from a study of identical twins. General study findings and limits: The analysis was cross-sectional rather than longitudinal within donors. Insertions were reduced in abundant cord blood beta clonotypes but not in memory repertoires. Researchers caution that invariant MAIT and iNKT cells could partly confound zero-insertion analyses. With monozygotic twins, out-of-frame TCR alpha sharing exceeded what models estimated.

TCRdb passed the 5' RACE reads through MiXCR, listing each CDR3 protein once. The sample yields 250,000 to 300,000 distinct CDR3 sequences, nearly 9.5% seen once. CDR3 length: 11 residues. Germline-derived CDR1 and CDR2 are SQVTM and ANQGSEA. V was pared by 4 bases and J by 10 bases, with 14 bases between. There are many counts of this clonotype. Its antigen is unidentified. A further study also used this sample, focusing on yellow fever vaccine responses in identical twins.

The clonotype comes from a woman under 30 in good health. J is TRBJ2-7 and V is TRBV29-1, with no clear D. Sequenced input: CD8+ T cells sorted from blood. The CDR3 nucleotides are TGCAGCGTTGTGATAACACCAACCCAGTACTTC. Translation: CSVVITPTQYF.